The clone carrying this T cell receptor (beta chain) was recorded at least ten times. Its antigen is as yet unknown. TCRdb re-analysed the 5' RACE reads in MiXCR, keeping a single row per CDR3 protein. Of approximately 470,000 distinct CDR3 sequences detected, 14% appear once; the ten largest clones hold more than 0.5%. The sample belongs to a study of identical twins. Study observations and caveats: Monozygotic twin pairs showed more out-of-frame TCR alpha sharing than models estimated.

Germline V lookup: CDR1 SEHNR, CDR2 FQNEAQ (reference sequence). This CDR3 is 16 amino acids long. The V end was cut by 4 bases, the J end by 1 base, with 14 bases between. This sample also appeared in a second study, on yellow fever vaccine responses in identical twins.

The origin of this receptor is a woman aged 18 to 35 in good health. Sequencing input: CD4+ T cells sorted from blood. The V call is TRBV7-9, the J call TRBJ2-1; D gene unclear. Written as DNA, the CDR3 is TGTGCCAGCAGCTCCTCGGCCGCCGAGTCCTACAATGAGCAGTTCTTC. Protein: CASSSSAAESYNEQFF.